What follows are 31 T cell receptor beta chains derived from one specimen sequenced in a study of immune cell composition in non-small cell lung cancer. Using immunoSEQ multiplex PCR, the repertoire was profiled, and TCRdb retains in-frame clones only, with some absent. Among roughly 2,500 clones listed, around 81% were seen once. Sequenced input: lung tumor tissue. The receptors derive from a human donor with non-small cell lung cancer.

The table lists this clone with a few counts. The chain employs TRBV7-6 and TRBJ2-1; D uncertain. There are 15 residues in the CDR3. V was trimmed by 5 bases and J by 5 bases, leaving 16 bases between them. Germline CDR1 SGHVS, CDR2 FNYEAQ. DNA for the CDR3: TGTGCCAGCAGCCAGATGGGCAGAGTGGACAATGAGCAGTTCTTC. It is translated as CASSQMGRVDNEQFF.

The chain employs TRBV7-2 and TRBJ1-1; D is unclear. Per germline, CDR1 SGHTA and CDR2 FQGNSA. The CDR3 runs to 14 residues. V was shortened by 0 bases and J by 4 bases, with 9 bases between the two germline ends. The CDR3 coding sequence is TGTGCCAGCAGCTTAGCGAACATGTTCACTGAAGCTTTCTTT. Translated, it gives CASSLANMFTEAFF.

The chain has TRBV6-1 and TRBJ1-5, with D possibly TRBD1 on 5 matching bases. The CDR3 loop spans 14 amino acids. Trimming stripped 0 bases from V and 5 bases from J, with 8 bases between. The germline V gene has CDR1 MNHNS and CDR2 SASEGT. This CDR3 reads CASSEARVDQPQHF. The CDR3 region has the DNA TGTGCCAGCAGTGAAGCCAGGGTGGATCAGCCCCAGCATTTT.

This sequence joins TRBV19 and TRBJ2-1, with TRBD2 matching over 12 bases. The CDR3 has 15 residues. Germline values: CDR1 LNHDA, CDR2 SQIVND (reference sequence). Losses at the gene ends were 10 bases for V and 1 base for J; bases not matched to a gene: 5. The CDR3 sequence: CATVGLAGSYNEQFF. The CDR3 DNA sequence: TGTGCCACGGTTGGACTAGCGGGATCCTACAATGAGCAGTTCTTC.

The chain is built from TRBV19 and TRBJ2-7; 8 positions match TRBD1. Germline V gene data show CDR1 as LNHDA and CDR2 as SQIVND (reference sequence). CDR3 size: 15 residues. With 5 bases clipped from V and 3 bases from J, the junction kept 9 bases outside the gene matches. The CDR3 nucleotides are TGTGCCAGTAGTCTACGGGACAGGCTAGACTACGAGCAGTACTTC. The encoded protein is CASSLRDRLDYEQYF.

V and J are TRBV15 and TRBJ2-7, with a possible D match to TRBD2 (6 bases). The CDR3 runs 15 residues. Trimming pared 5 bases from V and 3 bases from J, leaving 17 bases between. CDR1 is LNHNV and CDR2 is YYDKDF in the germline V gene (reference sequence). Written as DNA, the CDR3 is TGTGCCACCAGCGGACCGAGTGGCGGGGACTACGAGCAGTACTTC. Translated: CATSGPSGGDYEQYF.

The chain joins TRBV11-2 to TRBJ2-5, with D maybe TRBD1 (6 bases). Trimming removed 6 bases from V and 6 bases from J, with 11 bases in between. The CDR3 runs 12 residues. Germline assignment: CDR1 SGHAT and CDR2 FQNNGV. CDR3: CASSKDRQTQYF. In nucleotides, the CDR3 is TGTGCCAGCAGTAAGGACAGACAGACCCAGTACTTC.

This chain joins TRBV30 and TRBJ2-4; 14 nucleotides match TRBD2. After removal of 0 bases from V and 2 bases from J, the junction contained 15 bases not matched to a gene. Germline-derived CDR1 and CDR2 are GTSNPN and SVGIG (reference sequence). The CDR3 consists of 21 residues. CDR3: CAWSVFWAGLAGEGTKNIQYF. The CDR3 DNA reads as TGTGCCTGGAGTGTATTCTGGGCGGGACTAGCGGGAGAAGGAACCAAAAACATTCAGTACTTC.

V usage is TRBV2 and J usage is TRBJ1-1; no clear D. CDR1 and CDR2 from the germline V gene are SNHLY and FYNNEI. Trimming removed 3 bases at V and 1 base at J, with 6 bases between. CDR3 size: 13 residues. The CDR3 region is CASSETQNTEAFF. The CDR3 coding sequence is TGTGCCAGCAGTGAGACACAGAACACTGAAGCTTTCTTT.

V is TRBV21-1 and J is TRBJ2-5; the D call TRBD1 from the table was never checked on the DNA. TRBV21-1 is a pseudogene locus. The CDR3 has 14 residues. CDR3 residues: CASSRDNAKETQYF. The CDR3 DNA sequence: TGTGCCAGCAGCAGGGACAACGCCAAGGAGACCCAGTACTTC.

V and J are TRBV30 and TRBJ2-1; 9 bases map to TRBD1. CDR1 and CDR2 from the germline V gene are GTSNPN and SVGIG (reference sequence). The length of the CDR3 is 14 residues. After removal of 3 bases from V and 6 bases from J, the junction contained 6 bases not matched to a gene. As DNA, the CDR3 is TGTGCCTGGAGGAACAGGGGGCTATTCAATGAGCAGTTCTTC. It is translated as CAWRNRGLFNEQFF.

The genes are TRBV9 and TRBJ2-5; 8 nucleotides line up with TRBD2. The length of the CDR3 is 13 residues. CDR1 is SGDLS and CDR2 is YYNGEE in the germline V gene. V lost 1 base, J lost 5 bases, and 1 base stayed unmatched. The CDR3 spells CASSVTGGETQYF. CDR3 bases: TGTGCCAGCAGCGTAACGGGGGGGGAGACCCAGTACTTC.

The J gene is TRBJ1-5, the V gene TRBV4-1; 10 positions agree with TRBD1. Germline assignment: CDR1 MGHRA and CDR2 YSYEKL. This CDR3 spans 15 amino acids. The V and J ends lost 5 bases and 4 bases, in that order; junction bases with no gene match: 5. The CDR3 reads CASSSRQGANQPQHF. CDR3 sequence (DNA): TGCGCCAGCAGCTCCCGACAGGGGGCAAATCAGCCCCAGCATTTT.

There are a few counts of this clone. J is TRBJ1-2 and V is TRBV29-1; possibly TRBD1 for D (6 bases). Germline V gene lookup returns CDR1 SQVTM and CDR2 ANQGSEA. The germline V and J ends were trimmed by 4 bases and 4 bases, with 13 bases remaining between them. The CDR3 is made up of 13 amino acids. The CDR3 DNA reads TGCAGCGTTGGACAGGTGGACTTCTATGGCTACACCTTC. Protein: CSVGQVDFYGYTF.

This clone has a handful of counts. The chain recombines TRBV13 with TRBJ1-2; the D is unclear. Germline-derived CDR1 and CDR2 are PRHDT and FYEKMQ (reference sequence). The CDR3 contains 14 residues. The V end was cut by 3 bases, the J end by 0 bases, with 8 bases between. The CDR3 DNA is TGTGCCAGCAGCTTCTGGAGAGCTAACTATGGCTACACCTTC. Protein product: CASSFWRANYGYTF.

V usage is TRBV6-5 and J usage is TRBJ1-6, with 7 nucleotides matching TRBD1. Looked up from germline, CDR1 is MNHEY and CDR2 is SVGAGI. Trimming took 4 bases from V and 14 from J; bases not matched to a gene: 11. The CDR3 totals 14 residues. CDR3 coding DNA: TGTGCCAGCAGTTCTCCCCGACAGGGACTGGCCCTCCACTTT. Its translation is CASSSPRQGLALHF.

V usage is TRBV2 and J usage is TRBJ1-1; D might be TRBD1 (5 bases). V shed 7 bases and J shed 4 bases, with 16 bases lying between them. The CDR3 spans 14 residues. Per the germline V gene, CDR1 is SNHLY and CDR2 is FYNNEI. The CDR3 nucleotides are TGTGCCAGCAACCCGGGACCGCGGGGCACTGAAGCTTTCTTT. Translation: CASNPGPRGTEAFF.

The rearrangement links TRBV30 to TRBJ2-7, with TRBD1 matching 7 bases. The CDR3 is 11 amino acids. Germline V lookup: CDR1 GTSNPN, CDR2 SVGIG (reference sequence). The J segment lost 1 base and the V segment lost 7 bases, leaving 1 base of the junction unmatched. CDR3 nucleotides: TGTGCCTCCAGGGGGTCCTACGAGCAGTACTTC. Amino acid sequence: CASRGSYEQYF.

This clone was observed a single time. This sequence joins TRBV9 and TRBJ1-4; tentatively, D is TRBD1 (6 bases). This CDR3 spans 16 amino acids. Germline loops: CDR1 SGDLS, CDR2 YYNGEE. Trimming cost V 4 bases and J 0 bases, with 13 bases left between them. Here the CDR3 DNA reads TGTGCCAGCAGCAGTTCGGGACAACCAACTAATGAAAAACTGTTTTTT. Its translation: CASSSSGQPTNEKLFF.

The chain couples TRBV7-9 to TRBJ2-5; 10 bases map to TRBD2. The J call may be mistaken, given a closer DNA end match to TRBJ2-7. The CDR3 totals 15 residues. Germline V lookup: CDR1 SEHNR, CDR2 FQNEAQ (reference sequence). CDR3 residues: CASSLVSGGHYEQYF. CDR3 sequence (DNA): TGTGCCAGCAGCTTAGTTAGCGGGGGGCACTACGAGCAGTACTTC.

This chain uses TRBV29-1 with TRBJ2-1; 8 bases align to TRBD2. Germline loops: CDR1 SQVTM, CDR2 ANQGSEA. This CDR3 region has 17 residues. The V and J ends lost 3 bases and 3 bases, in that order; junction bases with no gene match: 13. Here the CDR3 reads CSVEWSGGPFLYNEQFF. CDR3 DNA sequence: TGCAGCGTTGAGTGGTCGGGAGGGCCTTTCCTCTACAATGAGCAGTTCTTC.

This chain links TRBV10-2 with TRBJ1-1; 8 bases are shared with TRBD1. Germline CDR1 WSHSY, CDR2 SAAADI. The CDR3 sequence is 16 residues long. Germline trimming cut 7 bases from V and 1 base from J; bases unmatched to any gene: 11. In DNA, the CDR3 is TGCGCCAGCACCGATGACAGGGGCGGGAGGAACACTGAAGCTTTCTTT. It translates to CASTDDRGGRNTEAFF.

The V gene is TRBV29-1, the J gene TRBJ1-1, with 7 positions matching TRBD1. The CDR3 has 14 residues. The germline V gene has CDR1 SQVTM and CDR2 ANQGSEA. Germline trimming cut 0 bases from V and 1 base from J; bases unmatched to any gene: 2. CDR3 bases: TGCAGCGTTGAAGAACAGGGGACGAACACTGAAGCTTTCTTT. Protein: CSVEEQGTNTEAFF.

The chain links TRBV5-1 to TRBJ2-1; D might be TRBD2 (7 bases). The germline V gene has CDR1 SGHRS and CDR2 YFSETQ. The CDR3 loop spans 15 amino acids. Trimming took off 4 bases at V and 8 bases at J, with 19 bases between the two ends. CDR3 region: CASSRGGRALDEQFF. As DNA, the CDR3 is TGCGCCAGCAGCCGAGGGGGGAGGGCCCTCGATGAGCAGTTCTTC.

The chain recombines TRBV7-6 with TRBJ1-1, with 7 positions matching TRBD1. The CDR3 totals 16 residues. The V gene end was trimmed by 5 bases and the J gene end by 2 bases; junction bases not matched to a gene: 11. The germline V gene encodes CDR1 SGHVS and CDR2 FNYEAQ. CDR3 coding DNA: TGTGCCAGCAGCGCCACCCGGGGACAGAGTAACACTGAAGCTTTCTTT. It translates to CASSATRGQSNTEAFF.

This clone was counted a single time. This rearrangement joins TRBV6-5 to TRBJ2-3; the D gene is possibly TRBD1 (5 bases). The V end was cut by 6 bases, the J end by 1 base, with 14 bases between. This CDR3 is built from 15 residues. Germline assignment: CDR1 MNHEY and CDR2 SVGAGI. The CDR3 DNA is TGTGCCAGCAGCCGGTATAGGGGCGGCACAGATACGCAGTATTTT. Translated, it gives CASSRYRGGTDTQYF.

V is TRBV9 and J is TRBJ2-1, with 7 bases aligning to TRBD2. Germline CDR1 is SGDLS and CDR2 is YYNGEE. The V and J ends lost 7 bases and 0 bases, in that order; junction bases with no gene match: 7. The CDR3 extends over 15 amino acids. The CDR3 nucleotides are TGTGCCAGCGCCCGAGGCGGGAGCTCCTACAATGAGCAGTTCTTC. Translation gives CASARGGSSYNEQFF.

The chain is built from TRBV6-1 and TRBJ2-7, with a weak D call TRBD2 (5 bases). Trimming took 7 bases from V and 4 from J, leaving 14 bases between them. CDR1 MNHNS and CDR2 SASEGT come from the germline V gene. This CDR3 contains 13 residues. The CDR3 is CASTNTSPYEQYF. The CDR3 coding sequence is TGTGCCAGCACCAATACTAGTCCTTACGAGCAGTACTTC.

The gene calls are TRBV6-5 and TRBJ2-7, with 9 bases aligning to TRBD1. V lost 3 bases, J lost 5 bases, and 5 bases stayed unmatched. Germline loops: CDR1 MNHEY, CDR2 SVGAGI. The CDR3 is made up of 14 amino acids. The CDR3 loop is CASSYYGTGNEQYF. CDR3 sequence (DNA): TGTGCCAGCAGTTATTACGGGACAGGGAACGAGCAGTACTTC.

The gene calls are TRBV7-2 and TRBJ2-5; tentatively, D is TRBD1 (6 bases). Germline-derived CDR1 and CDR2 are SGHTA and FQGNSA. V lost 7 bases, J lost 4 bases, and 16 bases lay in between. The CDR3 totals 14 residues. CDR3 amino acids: CASNMGAEGETQYF. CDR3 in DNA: TGTGCCAGCAACATGGGGGCCGAGGGAGAGACCCAGTACTTC.

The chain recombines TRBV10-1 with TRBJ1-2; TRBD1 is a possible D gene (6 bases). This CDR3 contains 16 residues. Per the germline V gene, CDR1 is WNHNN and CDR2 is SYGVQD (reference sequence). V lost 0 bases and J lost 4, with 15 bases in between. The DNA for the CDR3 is TGCGCCAGCAGTGAGTCGACAGGAAAGTGGGGCTATGGCTACACCTTC. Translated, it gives CASSESTGKWGYGYTF.